The 5 T cell receptor beta chains reported below all come from one sample, sequenced in a study of cytotoxic CD8 clonotypes in ibrutinib-treated CLL. The method was immunoSEQ multiplex PCR; TCRdb's version includes in-frame clones alone and lacks a portion of them. The table lists about 56,000 clones, 50% to 70% of them singletons. This material consisted of PBMCs, taken after 24 months of ibrutinib treatment. The receptors stem from a human donor with chronic lymphocytic leukemia.

This clone showed up just a few times. This chain uses TRBV28 with TRBJ1-1, with TRBD1 matching over 7 bases. This CDR3 region has 12 residues. Germline V gives CDR1 MDHEN, CDR2 SYDVKM. V lost 4 bases to trimming and J lost 11 bases; unmatched junction nucleotides: 7. CDR3 sequence reads: CASSSPTGRAFF. The DNA of the CDR3 is TGTGCCAGCAGTTCCCCGACAGGGAGGGCTTTCTTT.

The CDR3: CASSPRSGENTGELFF. DNA of the CDR3: TGTGCCAGCAGCCCCCGATCGGGGGAGAACACCGGGGAGCTGTTTTTT. The V call is TRBV7-2, the J call TRBJ2-2, with D perhaps TRBD2 (6 bases). Germline-derived CDR1 and CDR2 are SGHTA and FQGNSA. With 5 bases removed from V and 1 base from J, the gap between germline ends came to 14 bases. This CDR3 spans 16 amino acids.

The V gene is TRBV2, the J gene TRBJ2-3, with D tentatively TRBD1 (6 bases). Germline V gives CDR1 SNHLY, CDR2 FYNNEI. Trimming removed 8 bases from V and 0 bases from J, with 15 bases in between. There are 15 residues in the CDR3. The CDR3 DNA reads as TGTGCCAGCCTTCGGACAGAGGGAAGCACAGATACGCAGTATTTT. Amino acid sequence: CASLRTEGSTDTQYF.

The chain has TRBV7-2 and TRBJ2-7; possibly TRBD1 or TRBD2 for D (6 bases each). The germline gives CDR1 SGHTA, CDR2 FQGNSA. V was shortened by 10 bases and J by 4 bases, with 17 bases between the two germline ends. The CDR3 sequence is 13 residues long. The CDR3: CATGDGGAYEQYF. In DNA form, the CDR3 reads TGTGCCACAGGGGATGGAGGGGCTTACGAGCAGTACTTC.

The chain is built from TRBV9 and TRBJ1-3; D unclear. The V and J ends lost 4 bases and 2 bases respectively, with 10 bases between them. This CDR3 is built from 14 residues. Germline CDR1 and CDR2: SGDLS and YYNGEE. CDR3 protein: CASSPYFPGNTIYF. Here the CDR3 DNA reads TGTGCCAGCAGCCCCTATTTTCCTGGAAACACCATATATTTT.